This TCR beta chain emerged from a study of T cell responses to AZD1222 COVID-19 vaccine. On the study more broadly: Pooled together were second doses at about 4 or about 12 weeks. Study-wide points: Spike-specific TCR depth and breadth grew after two AZD1222 doses. Variant regions that are unmutated are reportedly the target of nearly half of spike-specific TCRs.

CDR1 and CDR2 (germline): SGHTA, FQGTGA. This CDR3 spans 15 amino acids. Trimming cost V 5 bases and J 2 bases; bases outside gene matches: 6. Using immunoSEQ multiplex PCR, the repertoire was profiled, and TCRdb retains in-frame clones only, with some absent. The table lists approximately 150,000 clones, around 92% of them singletons. This clone was observed a single time. What it recognizes is unknown. The chain carries TRBV7-3 and TRBJ2-3, with 8 bases that match TRBD2. The sequence was collected from an adult in good health. The starting material was peripheral blood, obtained on day 0 of AZD1222 vaccination. The CDR3, as DNA: TGTGCCAGCAGCCGCACTAGCGGAGACACAGATACGCAGTATTTT. As protein: CASSRTSGDTDTQYF.